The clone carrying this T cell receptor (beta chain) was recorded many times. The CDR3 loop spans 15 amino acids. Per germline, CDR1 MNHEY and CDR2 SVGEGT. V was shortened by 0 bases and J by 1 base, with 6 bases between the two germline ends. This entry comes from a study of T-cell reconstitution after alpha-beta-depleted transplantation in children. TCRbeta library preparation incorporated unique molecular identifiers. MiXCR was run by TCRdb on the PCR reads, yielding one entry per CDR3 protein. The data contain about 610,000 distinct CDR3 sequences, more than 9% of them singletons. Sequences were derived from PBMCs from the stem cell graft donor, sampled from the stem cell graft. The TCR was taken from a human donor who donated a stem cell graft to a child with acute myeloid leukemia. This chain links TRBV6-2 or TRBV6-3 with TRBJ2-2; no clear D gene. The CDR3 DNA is TGTGCCAGCAGTTACTCAGGGTTGAACACCGGGGAGCTGTTTTTT. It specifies CASSYSGLNTGELFF.